Here is one TCR beta chain with its context. These data originate in a study of cytomegalovirus exposure and HLA in healthy donors. Study information: Approximately 77 million unique TCRs from HLA-typed donors were held in an early release of data.

60 Vbeta and 13 Jbeta primers were used in PCR. Some clones are missing from TCRdb's copy, which holds only in-frame ones; the method was immunoSEQ multiplex PCR. The repertoire holds tens of thousands of clones, with 75% to 85% as singletons. The V end was cut by 1 base, the J end by 3 bases, with 8 bases between. Germline lookup yields CDR1 SGDLS and CDR2 YYNGEE. The CDR3 is made up of 14 amino acids. This sequence originates from a human donor in good health. The chain links TRBV9 to TRBJ1-3, with a tentative D call TRBD1 (5 bases). The sample consisted of PBMCs. CDR3 loop: CASSVKGFGNTIYF. CDR3 nucleotides: TGTGCCAGCAGCGTAAAGGGGTTTGGAAACACCATATATTTT.